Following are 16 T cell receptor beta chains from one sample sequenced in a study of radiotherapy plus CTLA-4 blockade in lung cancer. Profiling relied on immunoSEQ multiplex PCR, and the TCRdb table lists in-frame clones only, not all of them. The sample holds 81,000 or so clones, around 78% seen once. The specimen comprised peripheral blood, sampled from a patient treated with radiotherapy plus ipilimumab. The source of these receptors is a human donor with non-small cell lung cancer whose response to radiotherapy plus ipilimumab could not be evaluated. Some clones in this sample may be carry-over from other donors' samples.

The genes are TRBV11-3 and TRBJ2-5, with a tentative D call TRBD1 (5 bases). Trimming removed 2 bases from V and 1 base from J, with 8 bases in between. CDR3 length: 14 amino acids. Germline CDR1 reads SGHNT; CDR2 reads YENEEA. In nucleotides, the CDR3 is TGTGCCAGCAGCTTACAGGGCCTCCAAGAGACCCAGTACTTC. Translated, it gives CASSLQGLQETQYF.

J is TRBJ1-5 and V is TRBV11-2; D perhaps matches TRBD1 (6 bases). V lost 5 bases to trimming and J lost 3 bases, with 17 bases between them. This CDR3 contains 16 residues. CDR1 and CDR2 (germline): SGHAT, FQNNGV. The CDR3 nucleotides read TGTGCCAGCAGCCAGGGGTCGGCCGGTTTCAATCAGCCCCAGCATTTT. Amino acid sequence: CASSQGSAGFNQPQHF.

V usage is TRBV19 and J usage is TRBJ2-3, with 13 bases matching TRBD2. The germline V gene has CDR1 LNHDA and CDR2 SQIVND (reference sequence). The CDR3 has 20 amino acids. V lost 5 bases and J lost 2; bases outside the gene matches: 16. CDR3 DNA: TGTGCCAGTAGTGCCCACCCCGGGACTAGCGGGAATCTCGACACAGATACGCAGTATTTT. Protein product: CASSAHPGTSGNLDTDTQYF.

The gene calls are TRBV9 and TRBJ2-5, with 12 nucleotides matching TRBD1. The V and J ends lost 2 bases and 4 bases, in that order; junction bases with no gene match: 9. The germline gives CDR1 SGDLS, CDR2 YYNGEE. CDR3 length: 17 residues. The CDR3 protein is CASSVSYRGQGAETQYF. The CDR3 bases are TGTGCCAGCAGCGTTTCTTACCGGGGACAGGGGGCAGAGACCCAGTACTTC.

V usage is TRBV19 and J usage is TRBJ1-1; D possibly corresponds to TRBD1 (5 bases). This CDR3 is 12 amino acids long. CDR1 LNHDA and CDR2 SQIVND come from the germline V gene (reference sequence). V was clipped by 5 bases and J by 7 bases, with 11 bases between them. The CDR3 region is CASSRVGDEAFF. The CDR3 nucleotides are TGTGCCAGTAGTCGGGTAGGGGATGAAGCTTTCTTT.

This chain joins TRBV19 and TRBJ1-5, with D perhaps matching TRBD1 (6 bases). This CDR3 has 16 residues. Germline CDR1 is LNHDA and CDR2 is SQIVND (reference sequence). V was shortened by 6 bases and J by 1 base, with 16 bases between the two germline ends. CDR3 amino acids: CASSNSGAPSNQPQHF. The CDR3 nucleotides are TGTGCCAGTAGCAATTCAGGGGCCCCCAGCAATCAGCCCCAGCATTTT.

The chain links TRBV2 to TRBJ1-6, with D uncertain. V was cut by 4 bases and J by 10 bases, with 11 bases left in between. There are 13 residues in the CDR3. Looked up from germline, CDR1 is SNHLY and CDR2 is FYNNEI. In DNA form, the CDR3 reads TGTGCCAGCAGTGTTCAGGTTGCGTCACCCCTCCACTTT. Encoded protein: CASSVQVASPLHF.

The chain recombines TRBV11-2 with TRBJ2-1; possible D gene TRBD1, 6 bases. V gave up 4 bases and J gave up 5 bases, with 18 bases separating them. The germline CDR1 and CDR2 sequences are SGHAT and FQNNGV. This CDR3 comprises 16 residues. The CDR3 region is CASSWSRGIPNNEQFF. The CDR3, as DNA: TGTGCCAGCAGCTGGTCCAGGGGAATCCCCAACAATGAGCAGTTCTTC.

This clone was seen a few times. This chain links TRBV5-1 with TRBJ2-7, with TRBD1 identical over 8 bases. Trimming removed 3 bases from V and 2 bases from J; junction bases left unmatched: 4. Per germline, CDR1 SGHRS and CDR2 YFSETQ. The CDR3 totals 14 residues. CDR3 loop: CASSSTGQAYEQYF. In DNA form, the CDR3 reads TGCGCCAGCAGCTCCACGGGACAGGCCTACGAGCAGTACTTC. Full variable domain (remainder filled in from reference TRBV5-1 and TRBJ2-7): KAGVTQTPRYLIKTRGQQVTLSCSPISGHRSVSWYQQTPGQGLQFLFEYFSETQRNKGNFPGRFSGRQFSNSRSEMNVSTLELGDSALYLCASSSTGQAYEQYFGPGTRLTVT.

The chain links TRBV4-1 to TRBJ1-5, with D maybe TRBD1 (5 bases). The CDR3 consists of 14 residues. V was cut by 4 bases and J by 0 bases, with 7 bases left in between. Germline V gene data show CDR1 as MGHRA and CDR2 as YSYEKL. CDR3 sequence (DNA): TGCGCCAGCAGCCTAGACAGTAGCAATCAGCCCCAGCATTTT. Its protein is CASSLDSSNQPQHF.

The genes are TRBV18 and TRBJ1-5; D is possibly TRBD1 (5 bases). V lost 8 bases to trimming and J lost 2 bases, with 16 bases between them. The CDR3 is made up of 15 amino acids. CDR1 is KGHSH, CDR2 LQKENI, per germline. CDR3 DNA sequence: TGTGCCAGCAGCCGAGAGTGGGGCGGCAATCAGCCCCAGCATTTT. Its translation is CASSREWGGNQPQHF.

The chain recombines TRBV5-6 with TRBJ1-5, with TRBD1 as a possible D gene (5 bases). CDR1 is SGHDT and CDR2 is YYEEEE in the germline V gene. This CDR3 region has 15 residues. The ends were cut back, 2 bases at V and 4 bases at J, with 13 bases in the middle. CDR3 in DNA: TGTGCCAGCAGCTTTTTCACAGGACCTAATCAGCCCCAGCATTTT. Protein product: CASSFFTGPNQPQHF.

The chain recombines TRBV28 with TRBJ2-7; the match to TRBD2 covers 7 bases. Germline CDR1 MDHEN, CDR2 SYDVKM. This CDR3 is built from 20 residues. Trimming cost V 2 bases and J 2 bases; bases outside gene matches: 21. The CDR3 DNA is TGTGCCAGCAGTTTACTAGGGAGATCACGTCGGGGAGGGAAAGCCTACGAGCAGTACTTC. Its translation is CASSLLGRSRRGGKAYEQYF.

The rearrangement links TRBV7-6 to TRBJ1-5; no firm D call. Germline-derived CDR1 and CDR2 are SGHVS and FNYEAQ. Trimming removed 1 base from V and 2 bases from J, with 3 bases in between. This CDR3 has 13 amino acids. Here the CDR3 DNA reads TGTGCCAGCAGCTTAGGGCGCAATCAGCCCCAGCATTTT. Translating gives CASSLGRNQPQHF. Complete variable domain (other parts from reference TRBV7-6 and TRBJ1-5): GAGVSQSPRYKVTKRGQDVALRCDPISGHVSLYWYRQALGQGPEFLTYFNYEAQQDKSGLPNDRFSAERPEGSISTLTIQRTEQRDSAMYRCASSLGRNQPQHFGDGTRLSIL.

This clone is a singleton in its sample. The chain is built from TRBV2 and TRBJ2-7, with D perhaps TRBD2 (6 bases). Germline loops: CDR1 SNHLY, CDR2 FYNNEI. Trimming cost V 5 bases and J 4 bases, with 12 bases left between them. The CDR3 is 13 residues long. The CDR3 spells CASSSDRGYEQYF. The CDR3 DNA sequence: TGTGCCAGCAGTTCGGACCGGGGGTACGAGCAGTACTTC.

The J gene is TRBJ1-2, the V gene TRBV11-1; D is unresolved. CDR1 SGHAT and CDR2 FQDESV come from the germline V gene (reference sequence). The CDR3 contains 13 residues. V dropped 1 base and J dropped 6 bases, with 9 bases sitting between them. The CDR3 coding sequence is TGTGCCAGCAGCTTAGGTGTGAGCGATGGCTACACCTTC. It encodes CASSLGVSDGYTF.